The 20 T cell receptor beta chains given below trace back to one sample, sequenced in a study of shared clonotypes between healthy human individuals. The table came from immunoSEQ multiplex PCR; TCRdb's copy has only in-frame clones and leaves some out. The data show 2,100,000 or so clones, nearly 97% seen once. The specimen sequenced was naive CD4+ T cells sorted from blood. Subset specified: CD45RA+ positively selected. The receptors originated from a man aged 18 to 30 in good health.

Comment on this clone: Other DNA sequences in this sample translate to the same CDR3. CDR3 in DNA: TGCGCCAGCAGCCCCCGGACAGGGGCCTACGAGCAGTACTTC. It encodes CASSPRTGAYEQYF. The chain links TRBV5-1 to TRBJ2-7; 9 bases map to TRBD1. Per germline, CDR1 SGHRS and CDR2 YFSETQ. V lost 4 bases, J lost 2 bases, and 4 bases stayed unmatched. The CDR3 loop spans 14 amino acids.

The chain uses TRBV9 and TRBJ1-3; weak D call: TRBD1 (5 bases). CDR3 size: 17 residues. Per germline, CDR1 SGDLS and CDR2 YYNGEE. V was clipped by 0 bases and J by 0 bases, with 13 bases between them. The CDR3 DNA reads as TGTGCCAGCAGCGTAGACCCGGGACCTGGCTCTGGAAACACCATATATTTT. It codes for CASSVDPGPGSGNTIYF.

The chain combines TRBV6-4 with TRBJ2-1; D might be TRBD2 (7 bases). This CDR3 contains 16 residues. The V gene's germline CDR1 is MRHNA and CDR2 SNTAGT. V was trimmed by 0 bases and J by 4 bases, leaving 13 bases between them. CDR3 nucleotides: TGTGCCAGCAGTGACTCGGGGGGGGCCACGTACAATGAGCAGTTCTTC. This gives the protein CASSDSGGATYNEQFF.

The J gene is TRBJ2-2, the V gene TRBV10-3; D unclear. The CDR3 is 14 amino acids. With 3 bases removed from V and 1 base from J, the gap between germline ends came to 6 bases. Germline lookup yields CDR1 ENHRY and CDR2 SYGVKD. This CDR3 reads CAISEAKNTGELFF. Written as DNA, the CDR3 is TGTGCCATCAGTGAAGCCAAGAACACCGGGGAGCTGTTTTTT.

The V call is TRBV5-1, the J call TRBJ2-5; the D gene could be TRBD1 or TRBD2 (5 bases each). The CDR3 totals 14 residues. Germline V gene data show CDR1 as SGHRS and CDR2 as YFSETQ. V lost 0 bases and J 3 bases, leaving 9 bases between the germline ends. CDR3 coding DNA: TGCGCCAGCAGCTTGGGGGGGAATGAAGAGACCCAGTACTTC. This codes for CASSLGGNEETQYF.

This chain's CDR3 is CASGSGTGTTYGYTF. In DNA, the CDR3 is TGTGCTAGTGGTTCGGGGACAGGGACTACCTATGGCTACACCTTC. The V call is TRBV12-5, the J call TRBJ1-2; TRBD1 matches at 9 bases. The CDR3 contains 15 residues. CDR1 LGHNT and CDR2 FRNRAP come from the germline V gene. V gave up 4 bases and J gave up 4 bases; unmatched junction bases: 7.

The CDR3 DNA follows: TGTGCCAGCAGTGAACACCCGGGGGCGGGAACCGGGGAGCTGTTTTTT. Encoded protein: CASSEHPGAGTGELFF. V and J are TRBV6-1 and TRBJ2-2, with D possibly being TRBD1 or TRBD2 (6 bases each). CDR3 size: 16 residues. Germline V lookup: CDR1 MNHNS, CDR2 SASEGT. V gave up 2 bases and J gave up 5 bases, with 15 bases separating them.

This chain connects TRBV29-1 to TRBJ2-1; D gene ambiguous. This CDR3 comprises 10 residues. The ends were cut back, 2 bases at V and 9 bases at J, with 5 bases in the middle. The germline CDR1 and CDR2 sequences are SQVTM and ANQGSEA. The CDR3 DNA reads TGCAGCGTTGAATGGCCTGAGCAGTTCTTC. This sequence encodes CSVEWPEQFF.

The J gene is TRBJ2-2, the V gene TRBV5-4; D is possibly TRBD2 (6 bases). The length of the CDR3 is 16 residues. Trimming removed 1 base from V and 2 bases from J, with 12 bases in between. From germline, CDR1 is SGHNT and CDR2 YYREEE (reference sequence). The CDR3 loop reads CASSLKAGRNTGELFF. The CDR3 nucleotides read TGTGCCAGCAGCTTGAAGGCCGGGAGAAACACCGGGGAGCTGTTTTTT.

The chain employs TRBV11-3 and TRBJ2-1; TRBD1 is a possible D gene (6 bases). Germline lookup yields CDR1 SGHNT and CDR2 YENEEA. This CDR3 spans 13 amino acids. V dropped 6 bases and J dropped 5 bases, with 11 bases sitting between them. CDR3 loop: CASSPDRNNEQFF. The CDR3 nucleotides read TGTGCCAGCAGTCCCGACAGGAACAATGAGCAGTTCTTC.

The chain uses TRBV5-1 and TRBJ1-4, with D maybe TRBD1 (6 bases). Germline CDR1 reads SGHRS; CDR2 reads YFSETQ. The CDR3 covers 16 residues. Trimming pared 0 bases from V and 7 bases from J, leaving 16 bases between. The CDR3 nucleotides are TGCGCCAGCAGCTTGGGGCCGGGACAAAGGGCTGAAAAACTGTTTTTT. This encodes CASSLGPGQRAEKLFF.

J is TRBJ1-2 and V is TRBV29-1; tentatively, D is TRBD1 (6 bases). The germline gives CDR1 SQVTM, CDR2 ANQGSEA. This CDR3 region has 10 residues. The ends were cut back, 5 bases at V and 8 bases at J, with 9 bases in the middle. This CDR3 is CSVSGVGYTF. In DNA form, the CDR3 reads TGCAGCGTTTCAGGGGTGGGCTACACCTTC.

The chain joins TRBV28 to TRBJ1-5; D is unclear. The CDR3 runs to 14 residues. The germline V and J ends were trimmed by 2 bases and 3 bases, with 8 bases remaining between them. Germline CDR1 reads MDHEN; CDR2 reads SYDVKM. The CDR3, as DNA: TGTGCCAGCAGTTTAGGTTCGGTCAATCAGCCCCAGCATTTT. Its translation is CASSLGSVNQPQHF.

In this sample, this clone turned up once. The gene calls are TRBV10-3 and TRBJ1-5; D is uncertain. V was pared by 0 bases and J by 0 bases, with 9 bases between. The CDR3 runs 16 residues. CDR1 and CDR2 (germline): ENHRY, SYGVKD. The CDR3 DNA follows: TGTGCCATCAGTGAGTCGGTCGACATTAGCAATCAGCCCCAGCATTTT. It yields the protein CAISESVDISNQPQHF.

The chain employs TRBV27 and TRBJ2-2; TRBD2 agrees at 12 bases. V lost 6 bases and J lost 6; bases outside the gene matches: 5. The CDR3 is made up of 15 amino acids. The germline gives CDR1 MNHEY, CDR2 SMNVEV (reference sequence). CDR3 in amino acids: CASRDRLAGAGELFF. CDR3 bases: TGTGCCAGCAGAGACCGACTAGCGGGAGCCGGGGAGCTGTTTTTT.

The chain has TRBV28 and TRBJ2-5; D may be TRBD1 (5 bases). The CDR3 is 12 amino acids. V lost 6 bases and J 3 bases, leaving 8 bases between the germline ends. CDR1 and CDR2 from the germline V gene are MDHEN and SYDVKM. This CDR3 reads CASREGEETQYF. CDR3 sequence (DNA): TGTGCCAGCAGAGAAGGGGAAGAGACCCAGTACTTC.

The genes are TRBV2 and TRBJ2-2, with D unresolved. The CDR3 loop spans 14 amino acids. V was shortened by 7 bases and J by 2 bases, with 11 bases between the two germline ends. The germline V gene encodes CDR1 SNHLY and CDR2 FYNNEI. CDR3 in DNA: TGTGCCAGCAAGTCTAGGGTAAACACCGGGGAGCTGTTTTTT. As protein: CASKSRVNTGELFF.

With respect to this clone: The sample contains more than one DNA sequence encoding this CDR3. This rearrangement joins TRBV19 to TRBJ1-1; D unresolved. This CDR3 contains 12 residues. From germline, CDR1 is LNHDA and CDR2 SQIVND (reference sequence). With 6 bases removed from V and 0 bases from J, the gap between germline ends came to 5 bases. The CDR3: CASSWVNTEAFF. The CDR3 DNA reads as TGTGCCAGTAGCTGGGTGAACACTGAAGCTTTCTTT.

The chain carries TRBV2 and TRBJ1-1; 10 bases align to TRBD1. There are 16 residues in the CDR3. Germline lookup yields CDR1 SNHLY and CDR2 FYNNEI. V dropped 7 bases and J dropped 0; count of bases not matched to a gene: 8. CDR3 residues: CASTQGQGIMNTEAFF. CDR3 in DNA: TGTGCCAGCACACAGGGACAGGGGATCATGAACACTGAAGCTTTCTTT.

The gene calls are TRBV12-5 and TRBJ2-7; D is perhaps TRBD1 or TRBD2 (5 bases each). Looked up from germline, CDR1 is LGHNT and CDR2 is FRNRAP. The V and J ends lost 4 bases and 4 bases respectively, with 26 bases between them. There are 18 residues in the CDR3. The chain's CDR3 is CASGSPVPTRDLEYEQYF. The CDR3 DNA reads as TGTGCTAGTGGTTCCCCGGTACCAACCCGGGACCTAGAGTACGAGCAGTACTTC.